This T cell receptor (beta chain) was sequenced during a study of blood T cell repertoires in COVID-19. The protocol was immunoSEQ multiplex PCR, while the TCRdb copy is restricted to in-frame clones and leaves out a portion. This sample has 120,000 or so clones, with roughly nine tenths found just once. Between the trimmed V and J ends, which lost 5 bases and 4 bases, there was a span of 14 bases. This CDR3 comprises 14 residues. CDR1 and CDR2 from the germline V gene are MGHRA and YSYEKL. There are a few counts of this clone. V usage is TRBV4-1 and J usage is TRBJ1-1; D is unclear. Sequencing was performed on peripheral blood. The TCR was taken from a man in his forties or fifties with active COVID-19. CDR3 loop: CASSTIFRGTEAFF. As DNA, the CDR3 is TGCGCCAGCAGCACTATATTTCGGGGCACTGAAGCTTTCTTT.